This passage covers 22 T cell receptor beta chains from one sample sequenced in a study of vaccination and CD4 T cells after COVID-19. The Oncomine TCR Beta short-read assay was applied to DNA of cultured CD4+ T cells. MiXCR, run by TCRdb on the PCR reads, gives a single entry per CDR3 protein. The sample lists approximately 18,000 distinct CDR3 sequences; around half were seen once. These receptors' targets are unknown. Treatment here: 10-day PBMC culture with coronavirus spike peptide pools or control peptides (ViraFEST assay). Sequenced here: CD4+ T cells from blood, cultured in vitro, sampled before SARS-CoV-2 vaccination. These receptors all come from a human donor who had recovered from COVID-19.

This chain links TRBV7-3 with TRBJ2-2; D unresolved. The V and J ends lost 0 bases and 7 bases respectively, with 9 bases between them. Germline loops: CDR1 SGHTA, CDR2 FQGTGA. The CDR3 consists of 14 residues. The CDR3 DNA is TGTGCCAGCAGCTTAACACAAGGGCACGGGGAGCTGTTTTTT. As protein: CASSLTQGHGELFF. The whole variable domain, remainder taken from reference TRBV7-3 and TRBJ2-2, is GAGVSQTPSNKVTEKGKYVELRCDPISGHTALYWYRQSLGQGPEFLIYFQGTGAADDSGLPNDRFFAVRPEGSVSTLKIQRTERGDSAVYLCASSLTQGHGELFFGEGSRLTVL.

CDR3: CASSRTARARQGWRGTQYF. The CDR3, as DNA: TGTGCCAGCAGCCGTACGGCTAGGGCCCGACAGGGTTGGAGGGGGACCCAGTACTTC. This chain connects TRBV7-6 to TRBJ2-5, with a tentative D call TRBD1 (7 bases). This CDR3 comprises 19 residues. CDR1 SGHVS and CDR2 FNYEAQ come from the germline V gene. Trimming cost V 5 bases and J 7 bases, with 32 bases left between them.

This clonotype was seen only once. The chain carries TRBV18 and TRBJ2-1; the D is unclear. There are 16 residues in the CDR3. Trimming took off 4 bases at V and 0 bases at J, with 13 bases between the two ends. Germline assignment: CDR1 KGHSH and CDR2 LQKENI. CDR3 protein: CASSRFSISSYNEQFF. The CDR3 nucleotides are TGTGCCAGCTCACGTTTCAGTATATCCTCCTACAATGAGCAGTTCTTC.

The V gene is TRBV21-1, the J gene TRBJ2-7; TRBD2 reflects the table's D call only, with no check against the DNA. TRBV21-1 is a pseudogene segment. This CDR3 spans 17 amino acids. The CDR3 DNA sequence: TGTGCCAGCAGCAAAGCTCCTCTACTAGCGGGAGTTGTAGAGCAGTACTTC. Protein product: CASSKAPLLAGVVEQYF.

This clonotype was seen more than once but under ten times. The chain links TRBV20-1 to TRBJ2-7, with D hard to call. The CDR3 consists of 12 residues. CDR1 DFQATT and CDR2 SNEGSKA come from the germline V gene (reference sequence). V lost 2 bases and J 3 bases, leaving 8 bases between the germline ends. The CDR3 here is CSARSIRYEQYF. The CDR3 nucleotides read TGCAGTGCTAGATCAATACGCTACGAGCAGTACTTC.

By sample fraction, this clonotype is medium-sized. This chain uses TRBV10-3 with TRBJ2-3; maybe TRBD2 (6 bases). This CDR3 has 15 amino acids. Trimming shortened V by 6 bases and J by 0 bases, and 13 bases separated the two germline ends. Germline values: CDR1 ENHRY, CDR2 SYGVKD. CDR3 in DNA: TGTGCCATCAGCCCGGGACTGGCCAGCACAGATACGCAGTATTTT. Translation: CAISPGLASTDTQYF.

The V gene is TRBV20-1, the J gene TRBJ1-3; D is uncertain. This CDR3 has 13 residues. The germline V gene has CDR1 DFQATT and CDR2 SNEGSKA (reference sequence). V was cut by 5 bases and J by 0 bases, with 8 bases left in between. The CDR3 spells CSAPKNSGNTIYF. DNA of the CDR3: TGCAGTGCTCCCAAAAACTCTGGAAACACCATATATTTT.

The V gene is TRBV2, the J gene TRBJ1-2, with a weak D call TRBD1 (6 bases). Trimming took 6 bases from V and 4 from J, leaving 12 bases between them. Germline-derived CDR1 and CDR2 are SNHLY and FYNNEI. CDR3 length equals 13 residues. CDR3 in DNA: TGTGCCAGCAGGCTCGGGACACTCTATGGCTACACCTTC. Its translation: CASRLGTLYGYTF. The entire variable domain, with the rest obtained from reference TRBV2 and TRBJ1-2, is as follows: EPEVTQTPSHQVTQMGQEVILRCVPISNHLYFYWYRQILGQKVEFLVSFYNNEISEKSEIFDDQFSVERPDGSNFTLKIRSTKLEDSAMYFCASRLGTLYGYTFGSGTRLTVV.

The rearrangement joins TRBV6-2 or TRBV6-3 to TRBJ2-7; maybe TRBD2 (5 bases). This CDR3 contains 11 residues. Germline CDR1 is MNHEY and CDR2 is SVGEGT. V lost 6 bases and J lost 4, with 7 bases in between. The CDR3 region has the DNA TGTGCCAGCAGCCGGGGTTACGAGCAGTACTTC. Amino acids: CASSRGYEQYF.

The V call is TRBV2, the J call TRBJ1-5, with TRBD1 as a possible D gene (6 bases). Trimming removed 5 bases from V and 1 base from J, with 12 bases in between. The germline gives CDR1 SNHLY, CDR2 FYNNEI. The CDR3 length is 15 residues. The DNA of the CDR3 is TGTGCCAGCAGTCCCCAGGGGTCGAGCAATCAGCCCCAGCATTTT. It is translated as CASSPQGSSNQPQHF.

The chain is built from TRBV1 and TRBJ2-3; the DNA was not used to check the table's D call, TRBD2. TRBV1 is a pseudogene segment. This CDR3 contains 14 residues. The CDR3 region has the DNA TGCACCAGCAGAGGTTCAGCGGGAGGTGATACGCAGTATTTT. This gives the protein CTSRGSAGGDTQYF.

The genes are TRBV6-5 and TRBJ2-7, with D perhaps matching TRBD2 (5 bases). The CDR3 consists of 15 residues. The V end lost 0 bases, the J end lost 5 bases, and 14 bases lay between the germline ends. Germline V gene data show CDR1 as MNHEY and CDR2 as SVGAGI. The CDR3 sequence is CASSYSGARPNEQYF. The CDR3 DNA follows: TGTGCCAGCAGTTACTCGGGAGCTCGGCCTAACGAGCAGTACTTC.

The gene calls are TRBV29-1 and TRBJ1-3; possibly TRBD1 for D (5 bases). V gave up 6 bases and J gave up 0 bases, with 12 bases separating them. This CDR3 has 14 residues. Germline V gives CDR1 SQVTM, CDR2 ANQGSEA. The CDR3: CSVRDSRSGNTIYF. The CDR3 nucleotides read TGCAGCGTAAGGGACTCACGCTCTGGAAACACCATATATTTT.

This clonotype was detected only a few times. The chain links TRBV5-4 to TRBJ2-5; D possibly corresponds to TRBD2 (6 bases). This CDR3 region has 15 residues. Germline CDR1 reads SGHNT; CDR2 reads YYREEE (reference sequence). V lost 3 bases, J lost 2 bases, and 14 bases lay in between. CDR3: CASSSSWGRQETQYF. Written as DNA, the CDR3 is TGTGCCAGCAGCTCCAGTTGGGGGAGGCAAGAGACCCAGTACTTC.

This clonotype was counted only a few times. This chain uses TRBV19 with TRBJ1-1; D is perhaps TRBD1 (6 bases). Germline CDR1 and CDR2: LNHDA and SQIVND (reference sequence). V lost 9 bases and J lost 4, with 6 bases in between. The CDR3 is 10 residues long. In DNA, the CDR3 is TGTGCCAGAGGGGGCACTGAAGCTTTCTTT. It codes for CARGGTEAFF.

The CDR3 protein is CASSTLAASTDTQYF. For the CDR3, the DNA is TGTGCCAGCAGTACTCTAGCGGCTAGCACAGATACGCAGTATTTT. The chain links TRBV28 to TRBJ2-3; 7 bases agree with TRBD2. Looked up from germline, CDR1 is MDHEN and CDR2 is SYDVKM. The V and J ends lost 5 bases and 0 bases, in that order; junction bases with no gene match: 5. The CDR3 has 15 residues.

The J gene is TRBJ2-7, the V gene TRBV6-2 or TRBV6-3; D is ambiguous. This CDR3 spans 14 amino acids. Deletions cut 2 bases from V and 0 bases from J, with 8 bases between. Germline V CDR1 and CDR2: MNHEY, SVGEGT. CDR3 in amino acids: CASSYAGVSYEQYF. In DNA, the CDR3 is TGTGCCAGCAGTTACGCCGGTGTCTCCTACGAGCAGTACTTC.

V gene TRBV12-3 or TRBV12-4 combines with J gene TRBJ1-5, with D perhaps TRBD1 (6 bases). This CDR3 contains 16 residues. V was trimmed by 3 bases and J by 2 bases, leaving 14 bases between them. CDR3 in DNA: TGTGCCAGCAGTTTTAGCACAGGGCCGGGCAATCAGCCCCAGCATTTT. It encodes CASSFSTGPGNQPQHF.

CDR3 in amino acids: CASSNTRNTGELFF. The CDR3, as DNA: TGTGCCAGCAGCAATACTAGGAACACCGGGGAGCTGTTTTTT. V gene TRBV7-2 combines with J gene TRBJ2-2; D possibly corresponds to TRBD2 (5 bases). V dropped 5 bases and J dropped 1 base, with 8 bases sitting between them. The CDR3 is 14 amino acids. CDR1 and CDR2 from the germline V gene are SGHTA and FQGNSA.

This clonotype was counted a few times. This CDR3 is CATHPDRATDTQYF. CDR3 nucleotide sequence: TGTGCCACCCACCCCGACAGGGCGACAGATACGCAGTATTTT. The V call is TRBV19, the J call TRBJ2-3, with TRBD1 matching over 7 bases. The CDR3 sequence is 14 residues long. The ends lost 10 bases at V and 3 bases at J; junction bases unmatched: 10. CDR1 is LNHDA and CDR2 is SQIVND in the germline V gene (reference sequence). Variable domain in full (rest from reference TRBV19 and TRBJ2-3): DGGITQSPKYLFRKEGQNVTLSCEQNLNHDAMYWYRQDPGQGLRLIYYSQIVNDFQKGDIAEGYSVSREKKESFPLTVTSAQKNPTAFYLCATHPDRATDTQYFGPGTRLTVL.

The genes are TRBV28 and TRBJ1-6; D remains unclear. This CDR3 is 14 amino acids long. Germline loops: CDR1 MDHEN, CDR2 SYDVKM. V was cut by 6 bases and J by 0 bases, with 6 bases left in between. This chain's CDR3 is CASSPSSYNSPLHF. DNA for the CDR3: TGTGCCAGCAGCCCTAGCTCCTATAATTCACCCCTCCACTTT.

The J gene is TRBJ2-5, the V gene TRBV7-2, with 8 bases matching TRBD2. The CDR3 is made up of 14 amino acids. CDR1 and CDR2 (germline): SGHTA, FQGNSA. V was clipped by 4 bases and J by 1 base; unmatched bases: 2. CDR3 loop: CASSYLAGQETQYF. Written as DNA, the CDR3 is TGTGCCAGCAGCTACCTAGCGGGCCAAGAGACCCAGTACTTC.